The 25 T cell receptor beta chains listed next were all sequenced from one sample in a study of blood T cells in healthy people across ages. Primers used in a second PCR of roughly 6 to 12 cycles were a sample-barcoded 5' primer and a J-beta primer mix. A single record per CDR3 protein comes from TCRdb applying MiXCR to the 5' RACE reads. This table has approximately 1,000,000 distinct CDR3 sequences, more than 30% appearing once. Sequencing was performed on blood. These receptor sequences come from a man younger than 35 in good health.

This chain links TRBV29-1 with TRBJ1-4; 8 bases match TRBD1. From germline, CDR1 is SQVTM and CDR2 ANQGSEA. Trimming took 6 bases from V and 6 from J; bases not matched to a gene: 12. This CDR3 is built from 15 residues. CDR3 sequence (DNA): TGCAGCGTACAAGAAACAGGGGGTCAGCATGAAAAACTGTTTTTT. Translating gives CSVQETGGQHEKLFF.

This clonotype was detected a few times. The chain carries TRBV10-3 and TRBJ2-1; D is uncertain. The germline gives CDR1 ENHRY, CDR2 SYGVKD. With 2 bases removed from V and 10 bases from J, the gap between germline ends came to 6 bases. This CDR3 contains 11 residues. In DNA, the CDR3 is TGTGCCATCAGTGAGAAAACGGAGCAGTTCTTC. Amino acid sequence: CAISEKTEQFF.

The chain uses TRBV13 and TRBJ1-2; D is unclear. Germline CDR1 is PRHDT and CDR2 is FYEKMQ (reference sequence). This CDR3 is built from 15 residues. The V end was cut by 5 bases, the J end by 7 bases, with 20 bases between. The CDR3 bases are TGTGCCAGCAGCCAATCCGGGCGACAAAGCAGTGGCTACACCTTC. The encoded protein is CASSQSGRQSSGYTF.

This clonotype occurred a few times. The CDR3 nucleotides read TGCGCCAGCAGCCGTACAGAGATTAGCACAGATACGCAGTATTTT. It yields the protein CASSRTEISTDTQYF. The gene calls are TRBV4-3 and TRBJ2-3; D remains unclear. Looked up from germline, CDR1 is LGHNA and CDR2 is YSLEER. The length of the CDR3 is 15 residues. Trimming stripped 4 bases from V and 0 bases from J, with 11 bases between.

The V call is TRBV15, the J call TRBJ2-1; tentatively, D is TRBD1 or TRBD2 (6 bases each). Germline V gene data show CDR1 as LNHNV and CDR2 as YYDKDF (reference sequence). The CDR3 spans 16 residues. The V end was cut by 0 bases, the J end by 2 bases, with 11 bases between. The chain's CDR3 is CATSRDLGGPYNEQFF. The CDR3 DNA reads as TGTGCCACCAGCAGAGATCTGGGGGGCCCCTACAATGAGCAGTTCTTC.

This clonotype was seen a few times. The rearrangement joins TRBV20-1 to TRBJ1-3, with D tentatively TRBD1 (5 bases). This CDR3 is built from 15 residues. Trimming removed 2 bases at V and 2 bases at J, with 13 bases between. Germline CDR1 and CDR2: DFQATT and SNEGSKA (reference sequence). CDR3: CSARTGQGAGNTIYF. Written as DNA, the CDR3 is TGCAGTGCTAGAACGGGCCAGGGAGCTGGAAACACCATATATTTT.

As concerns this clonotype: At one end, the junction sequence differs from germline, possibly due to a read error. This chain connects TRBV27 to TRBJ2-1; 10 bases match TRBD2. The length of the CDR3 is 16 residues. Germline CDR1 MNHEY, CDR2 SMNVEV (reference sequence). CDR3 nucleotide sequence: TGCGCCAGCAGCTTGGGCCTAGCGGGGGATTACAATGAGCAGTTCTTC. Translation: CASSLGLAGDYNEQFF.

This chain uses TRBV12-3 or TRBV12-4 with TRBJ2-5; D gene uncertain. V was cut by 2 bases and J by 6 bases, with 16 bases left in between. CDR3 length equals 15 residues. The DNA for the CDR3 is TGTGCCAGCAGTTTACCCCAGATGAGCGCCCAGACCCAGTACTTC. This encodes CASSLPQMSAQTQYF.

The rearrangement uses TRBV7-9 and TRBJ2-1; a possible D gene is TRBD1 (5 bases). CDR1 and CDR2 (germline): SEHNR, FQNEAQ (reference sequence). The CDR3 contains 15 residues. Trimming took off 5 bases at V and 8 bases at J, with 19 bases between the two ends. The CDR3 loop is CASSLPRQYSDEQFF. CDR3 in DNA: TGTGCCAGCAGCCTACCTCGACAGTATTCGGATGAGCAGTTCTTC.

A single count supports this clonotype. A much bigger clone sits one base away, suggesting this may be a read error. V is TRBV7-9 and J is TRBJ2-3; D perhaps matches TRBD1 (5 bases). Germline V gives CDR1 SEHNR, CDR2 FQNEAQ (reference sequence). The ends were cut back, 5 bases at V and 1 base at J, with 10 bases in the middle. The CDR3 has 14 amino acids. The CDR3 loop is CASSVQVRTDTQYF. CDR3 DNA: TGTGCCAGCAGCGTACAGGTTCGCACAGATACGCAGTATTTT.

Comment on this clonotype: The junction departs from germline at one end; a sequencing error may be responsible. The chain has TRBV12-3 or TRBV12-4 and TRBJ2-4, with D possibly being TRBD2 (6 bases). The CDR3 runs to 16 residues. The CDR3 sequence: CASSLVTELAKNIQDF. CDR3 DNA sequence: TGTGCCAGCAGTTTAGTGACAGAACTAGCCAAAAACATTCAGGACTTC.

A few counts support this clonotype. This chain links TRBV6-2 or TRBV6-3 with TRBJ2-1; 8 bases match TRBD1. This CDR3 has 15 amino acids. The V gene's germline CDR1 is MNHEY and CDR2 SVGEGT. The V and J ends lost 4 bases and 8 bases, in that order; junction bases with no gene match: 10. CDR3 DNA sequence: TGTGCCAGCAGTTTCAGGGGGCTCAAGCGTGATGAGCAGTTCTTC. Protein sequence: CASSFRGLKRDEQFF.

This clonotype has only a few counts. No DNA is shown, since the ends of the CDR3 on it are uncertain; the CDR3 is the one TCRdb lists. The gene calls are TRBV21-1 and TRBJ2-1; the D call TRBD2 from the table was never checked on the DNA. TRBV21-1 is given as a pseudogene. The CDR3 is 15 residues long, ends included. This CDR3 reads CASSKSVAAGNEQFF.

This chain links TRBV6-2 or TRBV6-3 with TRBJ2-5, with D perhaps matching TRBD2 (6 bases). The closer fit of TRBJ2-1 to the DNA end suggests the J call may be wrong. Looked up from germline, CDR1 is MNHEY and CDR2 is SVGEGT. CDR3 length: 13 amino acids. CDR3 sequence (DNA): TGTGCCATCGACGAGCCAGCACGGGAGACCCAGTTCTTC. Its protein product is CAIDEPARETQFF.

Of note for this clonotype: This may be a read error, as it is one base from a much larger clone. This rearrangement joins TRBV29-1 to TRBJ2-3; TRBD2 agrees at 9 bases. This CDR3 spans 17 amino acids. Per germline, CDR1 SQVTM and CDR2 ANQGSEA. The CDR3 DNA sequence: TGCAGCGTTGTCTTATGGGGACTAGCAGCCGACACAGATACGCGGTATTTT. This codes for CSVVLWGLAADTDTRYF.

This clonotype was detected only a few times. The chain joins TRBV3-1 to TRBJ1-2; D is perhaps TRBD1 (6 bases). Trimming left V 3 bases short and J 3 bases short, with 14 bases between. Germline V CDR1 and CDR2: LGHDT, YNNKEL (reference sequence). The CDR3 runs 15 residues. CDR3 in amino acids: CASSHIRTEHYGYTF. DNA for the CDR3: TGTGCCAGCAGCCACATACGGACAGAACACTATGGCTACACCTTC. Combining the CDR3 with reference TRBV3-1 and TRBJ1-2 gives the whole variable domain DTAVSQTPKYLVTQMGNDKSIKCEQNLGHDTMYWYKQDSKKFLKIMFSYNNKELIINETVPNRFSPKSPDKAHLNLHINSLELGDSAVYFCASSHIRTEHYGYTFGSGTRLTVV.

As to this clonotype: An end of the junction does not agree with germline; a read error may underlie this. J is TRBJ1-6 and V is TRBV7-2; 9 bases agree with TRBD1. The CDR3 covers 14 residues. The germline V gene has CDR1 SGHTA and CDR2 FQGNSA. The DNA of the CDR3 is TGTGCCAGCAGCGGCGGGACAGGGAATTCACCCCCCCACTTT. Its protein product is CASSGGTGNSPPHF.

This rearrangement joins TRBV7-9 to TRBJ1-5; TRBD1 is a possible D gene (5 bases). The germline gives CDR1 SEHNR, CDR2 FQNEAQ (reference sequence). The germline V and J ends were trimmed by 4 bases and 5 bases, with 15 bases remaining between them. The CDR3 totals 15 residues. For the CDR3, the DNA is TGTGCCAGCAGCTCAACACCAGGGAGGTATCAGCCCCAGCATTTT. Translating gives CASSSTPGRYQPQHF. The variable domain in full, with the rest retrieved from reference TRBV7-9 and TRBJ1-5, is DTGVSQNPRHKITKRGQNVTFRCDPISEHNRLYWYRQTLGQGPEFLTYFQNEAQLEKSRLLSDRFSAERPKGSFSTLEIQRTEQGDSAMYLCASSSTPGRYQPQHFGDGTRLSIL.

The J gene is TRBJ2-2, the V gene TRBV6-5; D unclear. CDR1 MNHEY and CDR2 SVGAGI come from the germline V gene. Trimming removed 5 bases from V and 5 bases from J, with 6 bases in between. This CDR3 region has 12 residues. The CDR3 DNA is TGTGCCAGCAGTCGAAGGACCGGGGAGCTGTTTTTT. Translation: CASSRRTGELFF.

The rearrangement links TRBV9 to TRBJ1-1; D is unresolved. Germline assignment: CDR1 SGDLS and CDR2 YYNGEE. Trimming removed 4 bases from V and 3 bases from J, with 13 bases in between. The CDR3 consists of 14 residues. The CDR3 region has the DNA TGTGCCAGCAGCCCAGCCACGGTGGACACTGAAGCTTTCTTT. Its protein product is CASSPATVDTEAFF.

This clonotype was detected a few times. The chain joins TRBV28 to TRBJ2-4, with D perhaps matching TRBD2 (6 bases). Germline V gene sequence: CDR1 MDHEN, CDR2 SYDVKM. This CDR3 has 16 amino acids. The germline V and J ends were trimmed by 2 bases and 1 base, with 12 bases remaining between them. CDR3 nucleotide sequence: TGTGCCAGCAGTTTAGGAGGGGCCACGGCCAAAAACATTCAGTACTTC. Residues: CASSLGGATAKNIQYF. The full variable domain, with the rest looked up from reference TRBV28 and TRBJ2-4, is DVKVTQSSRYLVKRTGEKVFLECVQDMDHENMFWYRQDPGLGLRLIYFSYDVKMKEKGDIPEGYSVSREKKERFSLILESASTNQTSMYLCASSLGGATAKNIQYFGAGTRLSVL.

The gene calls are TRBV18 and TRBJ2-5; D remains unclear. The better agreement between TRBJ2-7 and the DNA end casts doubt on the J call. Per the germline V gene, CDR1 is KGHSH and CDR2 is LQKENI. CDR3 length: 17 residues. This CDR3 is CASSNPDVGTPGVEQYF. As DNA, the CDR3 is TGTGCCAGCTCTAATCCGGACGTAGGAACCCCTGGGGTCGAGCAGTACTTC.

The V and J genes are TRBV2 and TRBJ1-1, with 10 bases fitting TRBD1. J gave up 4 bases and V 7 bases, and 6 bases lay outside the gene matches. Germline CDR1 and CDR2: SNHLY and FYNNEI. The CDR3 has 14 residues. CDR3 amino acids: CASKMTGGTTEAFF. The CDR3 coding sequence is TGTGCCAGCAAGATGACAGGGGGCACCACTGAAGCTTTCTTT.

J is TRBJ2-5 and V is TRBV4-1; 7 bases are a match to TRBD1. V shed 3 bases, J shed 4 bases, and the junction held 8 bases outside the gene matches. The CDR3 is 15 amino acids. Germline-derived CDR1 and CDR2 are MGHRA and YSYEKL. As DNA, the CDR3 is TGCGCCAGCAGCCAGCCCGGGACAGTTGGAGAGACCCAGTACTTC. Amino acid sequence: CASSQPGTVGETQYF.

V usage is TRBV4-1 and J usage is TRBJ1-1, with D tentatively TRBD1 (6 bases). Between the trimmed V and J ends, which lost 2 bases and 8 bases, there was a span of 12 bases. In germline, CDR1 is MGHRA, CDR2 YSYEKL. The CDR3 totals 13 residues. The CDR3 nucleotides read TGCGCCAGCAGCCAACCTGGGACACTCGAAGCTTTCTTT. Translated, it gives CASSQPGTLEAFF.